Given below is one T cell receptor (beta chain) in context. The CDR3 covers 15 residues. Trimming removed 5 bases from V and 2 bases from J, with 12 bases in between. The germline V gene has CDR1 LNHDA and CDR2 SQIVND (reference sequence). In the original processing: Estimation of nucleated cell counts relied on the amplification of reference gene primers. Clones were read by immunoSEQ multiplex PCR, and TCRdb kept only the in-frame ones, dropping some. Clone size and V and J calls were adopted from that table, with D and trimming inferred from the DNA. Among a few hundred thousand clones, approximately 83% were seen once, and the ten largest hold roughly 2%. The data stem from a study of blood T cell repertoires in COVID-19. Those enrolled, adults aged about 18 to 89 years, came from about two dozen US areas. Participants had their cohort set by participant-reported clinical history.

Sequencing was carried out using PBMCs or T cells enriched from blood (not recorded which). This receptor was taken from a man aged 25 to 40 who had recovered from COVID-19. V gene TRBV19 combines with J gene TRBJ2-2; D not resolved. CDR3 coding DNA: TGTGCCAGTAGTTATGGGCCCGGCAACACCGGGGAGCTGTTTTTT. Its protein product is CASSYGPGNTGELFF.